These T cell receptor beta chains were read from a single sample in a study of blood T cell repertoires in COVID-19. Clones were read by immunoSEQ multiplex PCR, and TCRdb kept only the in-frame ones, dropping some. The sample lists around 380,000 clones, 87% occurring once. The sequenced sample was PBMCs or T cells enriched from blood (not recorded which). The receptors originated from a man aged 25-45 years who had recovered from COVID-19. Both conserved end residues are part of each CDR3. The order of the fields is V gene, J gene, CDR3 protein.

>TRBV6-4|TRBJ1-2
CASRHDIENCVF
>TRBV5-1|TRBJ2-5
CASSTAGASGWETQYF
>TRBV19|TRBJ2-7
CASSQGGYEQYF
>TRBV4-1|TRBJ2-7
CASSPRYTGGSYEQYF
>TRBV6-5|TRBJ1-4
CASAAGLIEKLFF
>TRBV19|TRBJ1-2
CASSIYGTEGDYGYTF
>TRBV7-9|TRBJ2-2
CASSFDRGTGELFF
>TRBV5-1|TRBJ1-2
CASRPPGGDFGYTF
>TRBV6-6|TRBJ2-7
CASSYGTGTYEQYF
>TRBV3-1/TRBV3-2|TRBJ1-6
CASSQGPTGRLGPLHF
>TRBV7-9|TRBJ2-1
CASSLAGLGDYNEQFF
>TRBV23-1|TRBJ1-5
CASSQSPRGNQPQHF
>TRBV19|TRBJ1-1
CASSIPLQGTEAFF
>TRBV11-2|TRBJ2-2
CASSLRGWGTVGELFF
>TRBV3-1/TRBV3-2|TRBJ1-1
CASSQGIWALNTEAFF
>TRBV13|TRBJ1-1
CASSYQGVVFTEAFF
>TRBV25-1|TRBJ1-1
CASSEPGEYTEAFF
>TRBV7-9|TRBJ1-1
CASTPRRGPGTEAFF
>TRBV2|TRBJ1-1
CASKRLIRTSFGEAFF
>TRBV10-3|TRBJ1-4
CAIGPETGSEKLFF
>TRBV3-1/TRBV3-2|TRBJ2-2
CASSQGGIPGELFF
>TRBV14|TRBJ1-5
CASSHRQGWPQHF
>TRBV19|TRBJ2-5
CASGQFQETQYF
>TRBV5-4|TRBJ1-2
CASSLQGERNGYTF
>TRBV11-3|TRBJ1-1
CASSLASDSEAFF
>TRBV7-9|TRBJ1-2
CASSSHLPTGEYYGYTF